This record concerns one T cell receptor beta chain sequence. Its antigen is currently unknown. The CDR3 has 13 amino acids. V was clipped by 3 bases and J by 2 bases, with 7 bases between them. In germline, CDR1 is MGHDK, CDR2 SYGVNS. This table comes from immunoSEQ multiplex PCR, and its TCRdb copy is limited to in-frame clones, with some not included. The sample consists of roughly 180,000 clones, roughly nine tenths of them appearing once. The record originates from a study of T cell responses to AZD1222 COVID-19 vaccine. Regarding the study as a whole: With dominance at 160-218 and 743-854, vaccine-associated CD4 TCRs spanned spike. Unmutated variant regions reportedly attract nearly half of all spike-specific TCRs. Baseline seropositives among AZD1222 recipients totaled only 5 to 7. Most donors were white British, females outnumbered males, and clonal diversity was possibly underestimated.

The material was peripheral blood, obtained on day 0 of AZD1222 vaccination. The clonotype originates from an adult in good health. V usage is TRBV25-1 and J usage is TRBJ1-2; unclear D gene. CDR3 region: CASSDDINYGYTF. The CDR3 nucleotides read TGTGCCAGCAGTGACGACATCAACTATGGCTACACCTTC.